This TCR beta chain derives from a study of CD8+CD57+ T cells in acquired aplastic anemia. Study background: DNA per sorted CD4+ or CD8+ sample ranged roughly 0.19 to 27.4 ug, averaging roughly 3.5 ug.

TCR beta VDJ and CDR3 profiling used genomic DNA as template. TCRdb ran MiXCR on the reads and lists one entry per CDR3 protein. The table shows approximately 120,000 distinct CDR3 sequences, with about two fifths occurring only once. Selection for sequencing was limited to patients who had shown CD8+CD57+ cell expansion by flow cytometry. All patients had severe acquired aplastic anemia. Germline loops: CDR1 WSHSY, CDR2 SAAADI. The CDR3 spans 12 residues. V shed 5 bases and J shed 3 bases, with 8 bases lying between them. The sequenced material came from sorted CD4+, CD8+, or CD8+CD57+ T cells (not recorded which) from PBMCs. The receptor comes from a human donor with aplastic anemia. The gene calls are TRBV10-2 and TRBJ2-7; D is undetermined. DNA for the CDR3: TGCGCCAGCAGTTTCTCTGGCTACGAGCAGTACTTC. It yields the protein CASSFSGYEQYF.